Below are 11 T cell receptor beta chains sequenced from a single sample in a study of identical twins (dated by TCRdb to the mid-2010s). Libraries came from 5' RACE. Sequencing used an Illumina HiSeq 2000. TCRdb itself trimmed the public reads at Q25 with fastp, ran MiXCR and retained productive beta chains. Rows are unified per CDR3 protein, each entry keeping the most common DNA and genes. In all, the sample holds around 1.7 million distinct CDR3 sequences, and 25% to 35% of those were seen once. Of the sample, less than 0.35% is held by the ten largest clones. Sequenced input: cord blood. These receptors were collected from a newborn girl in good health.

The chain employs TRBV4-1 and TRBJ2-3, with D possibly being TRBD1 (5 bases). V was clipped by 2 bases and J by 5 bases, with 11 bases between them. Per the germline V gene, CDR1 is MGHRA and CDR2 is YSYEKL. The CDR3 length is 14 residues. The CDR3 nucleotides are TGCGCCAGCAGCCAACCCACCAGGGAAGATACGCAGTATTTT. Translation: CASSQPTREDTQYF.

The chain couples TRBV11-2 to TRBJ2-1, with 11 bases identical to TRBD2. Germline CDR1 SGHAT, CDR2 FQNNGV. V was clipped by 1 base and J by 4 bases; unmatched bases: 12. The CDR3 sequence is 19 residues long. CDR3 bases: TGTGCCAGCAGCTTAGCGGTTAAGGTGGGACTAGCGGCTTACAATGAGCAGTTCTTC. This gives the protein CASSLAVKVGLAAYNEQFF.

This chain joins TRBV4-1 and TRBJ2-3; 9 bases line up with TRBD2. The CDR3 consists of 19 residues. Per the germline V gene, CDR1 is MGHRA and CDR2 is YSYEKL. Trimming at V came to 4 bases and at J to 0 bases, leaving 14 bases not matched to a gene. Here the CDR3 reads CASSRRSGGSKSSTDTQYF. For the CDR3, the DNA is TGCGCCAGCAGCCGGCGAAGCGGGGGGTCAAAGTCTAGCACAGATACGCAGTATTTT.

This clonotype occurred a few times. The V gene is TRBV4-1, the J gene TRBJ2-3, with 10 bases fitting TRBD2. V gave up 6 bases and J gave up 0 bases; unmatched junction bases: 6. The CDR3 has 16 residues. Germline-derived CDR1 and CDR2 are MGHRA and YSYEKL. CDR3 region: CASRLAGAYSTDTQYF. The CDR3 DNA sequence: TGCGCCAGCAGGCTAGCGGGGGCCTATAGCACAGATACGCAGTATTTT.

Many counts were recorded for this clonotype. The CDR3 nucleotides are TGTGCCAGCAGTTTGGACATTTCCGAAGAGACCCAGTACTTC. Translating gives CASSLDISEETQYF. The chain has TRBV12-3 or TRBV12-4 and TRBJ2-5; tentative D call: TRBD1 (5 bases). Trimming removed 3 bases at V and 3 bases at J, with 11 bases between. The CDR3 is made up of 14 amino acids.

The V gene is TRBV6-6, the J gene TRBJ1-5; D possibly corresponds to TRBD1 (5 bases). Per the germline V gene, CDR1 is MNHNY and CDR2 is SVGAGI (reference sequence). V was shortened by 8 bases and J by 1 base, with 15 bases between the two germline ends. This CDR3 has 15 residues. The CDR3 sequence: CASLRGEGSNQPQHF. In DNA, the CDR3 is TGTGCCAGCCTCCGTGGGGAGGGGAGCAATCAGCCCCAGCATTTT.

The CDR3 protein is CASSPHDFSYNEQFF. CDR3 nucleotide sequence: TGTGCCAGCAGCCCCCACGACTTCTCCTACAATGAGCAGTTCTTC. This chain links TRBV11-3 with TRBJ2-1; the D is unclear. Deletions cut 5 bases from V and 0 bases from J, with 11 bases between. The CDR3 contains 15 residues. In germline, CDR1 is SGHNT, CDR2 YENEEA. Full variable domain (remainder filled in from reference TRBV11-3 and TRBJ2-1): EAGVVQSPRYKIIEKKQPVAFWCNPISGHNTLYWYLQNLGQGPELLIRYENEEAVDDSQLPKDRFSAERLKGVDSTLKIQPAELGDSAVYLCASSPHDFSYNEQFFGPGTRLTVL.

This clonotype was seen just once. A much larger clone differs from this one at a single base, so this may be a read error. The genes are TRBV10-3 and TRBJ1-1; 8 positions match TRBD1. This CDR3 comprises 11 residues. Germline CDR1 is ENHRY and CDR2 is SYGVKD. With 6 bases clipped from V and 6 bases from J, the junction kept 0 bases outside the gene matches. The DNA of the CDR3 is TGTGCCATCAGACAGGGGGCTGAAGCTTTCTTT. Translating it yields CAIRQGAEAFF.

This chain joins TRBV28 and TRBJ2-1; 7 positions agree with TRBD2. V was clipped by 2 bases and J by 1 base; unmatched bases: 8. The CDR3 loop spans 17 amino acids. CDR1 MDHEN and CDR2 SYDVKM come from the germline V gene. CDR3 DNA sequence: TGTGCCAGCAGTTTAAGGGACTACCATGGATCCTACAATGAGCAGTTCTTC. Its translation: CASSLRDYHGSYNEQFF.

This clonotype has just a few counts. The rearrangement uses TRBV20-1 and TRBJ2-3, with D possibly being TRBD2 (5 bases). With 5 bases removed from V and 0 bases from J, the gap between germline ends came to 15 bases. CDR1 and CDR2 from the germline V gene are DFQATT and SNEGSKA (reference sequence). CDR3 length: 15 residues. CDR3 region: CSAVGWRSSTDTQYF. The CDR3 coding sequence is TGCAGTGCTGTAGGGTGGAGGTCTAGCACAGATACGCAGTATTTT.

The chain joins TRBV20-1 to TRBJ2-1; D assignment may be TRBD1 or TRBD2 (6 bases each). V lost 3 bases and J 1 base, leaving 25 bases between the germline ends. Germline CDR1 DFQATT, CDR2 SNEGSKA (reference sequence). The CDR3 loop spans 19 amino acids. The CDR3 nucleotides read TGCAGTGCTAGCGGGGGCCGCCCCCACCAGCGCCTTTCCTACAATGAGCAGTTCTTC. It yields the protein CSASGGRPHQRLSYNEQFF.